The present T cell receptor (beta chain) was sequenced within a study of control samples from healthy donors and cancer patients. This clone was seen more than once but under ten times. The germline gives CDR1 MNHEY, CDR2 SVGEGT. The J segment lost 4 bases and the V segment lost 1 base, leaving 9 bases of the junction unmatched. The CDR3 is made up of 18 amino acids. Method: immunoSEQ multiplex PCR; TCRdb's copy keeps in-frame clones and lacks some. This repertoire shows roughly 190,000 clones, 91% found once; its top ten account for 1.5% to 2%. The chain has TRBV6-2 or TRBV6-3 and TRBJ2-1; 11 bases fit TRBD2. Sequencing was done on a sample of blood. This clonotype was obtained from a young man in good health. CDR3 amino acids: CASSYFTPGTSGYNEQFF. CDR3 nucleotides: TGTGCCAGCAGTTACTTCACTCCCGGGACTAGCGGTTACAATGAGCAGTTCTTC.